These 20 T cell receptor beta chains came from one sample sequenced in a study of T cell clones after liver transplantation. The repertoire was sequenced with immunoSEQ multiplex PCR; TCRdb's copy has only in-frame clones and lacks some. The sample records 40,000 to 65,000 clones, about 88% being singletons. The input for sequencing was CD4+ T cells from blood, taken before liver transplant. The receptor set was obtained from a human donor who received a liver transplant.

The chain uses TRBV7-2 and TRBJ2-4; the D call may be TRBD1 or TRBD2 (6 bases each). The CDR3 totals 15 residues. Germline V gene lookup returns CDR1 SGHTA and CDR2 FQGNSA. V lost 4 bases and J 6 bases, leaving 16 bases between the germline ends. CDR3 in amino acids: CASSSPGATRNIQYF. As DNA, the CDR3 is TGTGCCAGCAGCTCTCCGGGGGCGACGAGAAACATTCAGTACTTC. Full variable domain (missing parts from reference TRBV7-2 and TRBJ2-4): GAGVSQSPSNKVTEKGKDVELRCDPISGHTALYWYRQSLGQGLEFLIYFQGNSAPDKSGLPSDRFSAERTGGSVSTLTIQRTQQEDSAVYLCASSSPGATRNIQYFGAGTRLSVL.

The chain couples TRBV15 to TRBJ2-7; D is uncertain. The CDR3 is 16 amino acids. V dropped 0 bases and J dropped 3 bases, with 15 bases sitting between them. Germline V gene data show CDR1 as LNHNV and CDR2 as YYDKDF (reference sequence). The CDR3 DNA sequence: TGTGCCACCAGCAGAGATTCATCCGGACCACGCTACGAGCAGTACTTC. This translates into CATSRDSSGPRYEQYF.

This clone appeared a single time. The V gene is TRBV11-3, the J gene TRBJ2-5, with D possibly matching TRBD1 (6 bases). The CDR3 runs 14 residues. V was cut by 0 bases and J by 5 bases, with 10 bases left in between. Germline loops: CDR1 SGHNT, CDR2 YENEEA. CDR3 coding DNA: TGTGCCAGCAGCTTAGACGGAACAGGGGAGACCCAGTACTTC. Amino acid sequence: CASSLDGTGETQYF.

This clone was seen once. This chain joins TRBV7-9 and TRBJ2-5; D is ambiguous. Germline CDR1 reads SEHNR; CDR2 reads FQNEAQ (reference sequence). The CDR3 contains 15 residues. Trimming removed 10 bases at V and 3 bases at J, with 21 bases between. This CDR3 reads CATFPGSRTKETQYF. The CDR3 bases are TGTGCCACCTTCCCGGGTAGCAGAACTAAAGAGACCCAGTACTTC.

This sequence joins TRBV14 and TRBJ1-3; D unclear. Germline loops: CDR1 SGHDN, CDR2 FVKESK. Trimming pared 5 bases from V and 4 bases from J, leaving 6 bases between. The CDR3 spans 12 residues. The CDR3 sequence is CASSFRGNTIYF. In DNA, the CDR3 is TGTGCCAGCAGCTTCCGAGGAAACACCATATATTTT.

The chain combines TRBV5-4 with TRBJ2-3, with 8 bases aligning to TRBD2. In germline, CDR1 is SGHNT, CDR2 YYREEE (reference sequence). V shed 5 bases, J shed 2 bases, and the junction held 7 bases outside the gene matches. The CDR3 contains 15 residues. CDR3: CASRPGGENTDTQYF. The CDR3 region has the DNA TGTGCCAGCAGACCGGGGGGGGAGAACACAGATACGCAGTATTTT. The variable domain in full, with the rest retrieved from reference TRBV5-4 and TRBJ2-3, is ETGVTQSPTHLIKTRGQQVTLRCSSQSGHNTVSWYQQALGQGPQFIFQYYREEENGRGNFPPRFSGLQFPNYSSELNVNALELDDSALYLCASRPGGENTDTQYFGPGTRLTVL.

The chain has TRBV18 and TRBJ1-1, with D maybe TRBD1 (6 bases). The germline V gene has CDR1 KGHSH and CDR2 LQKENI. This CDR3 has 15 amino acids. V was cut by 3 bases and J by 0 bases, with 11 bases left in between. The CDR3 DNA reads as TGTGCCAGCTCACCGTTGGGACATCTGAACACTGAAGCTTTCTTT. Amino acids: CASSPLGHLNTEAFF.

This chain uses TRBV5-6 with TRBJ1-1; D is perhaps TRBD1 (5 bases). CDR1 SGHDT and CDR2 YYEEEE come from the germline V gene. V shed 2 bases and J shed 1 base, with 18 bases lying between them. The CDR3 sequence is 17 residues long. The CDR3 sequence is CASSFTVRQGGNTEAFF. As DNA, the CDR3 is TGTGCCAGCAGCTTTACAGTTAGGCAGGGTGGGAACACTGAAGCTTTCTTT.

The rearrangement links TRBV10-3 to TRBJ2-3; D may match TRBD1 or TRBD2 (5 bases each). The CDR3 contains 15 residues. Germline V lookup: CDR1 ENHRY, CDR2 SYGVKD. V lost 9 bases and J lost 3, with 19 bases in between. The CDR3 loop reads CAIAGTGIGTDTQYF. CDR3 DNA sequence: TGTGCCATAGCAGGGACCGGTATTGGGACAGATACGCAGTATTTT.

The chain carries TRBV23-1 and TRBJ2-3; D might be TRBD2 (7 bases). TRBV23-1 is given ORF status, its function remaining uncertain. CDR3 length equals 17 residues. Trimming took off 1 base at V and 5 bases at J, with 19 bases between the two ends. The CDR3 here is CASSQYPRGPEGDTQYF. CDR3 in DNA: TGCGCCAGCAGTCAATACCCGCGGGGGCCGGAGGGAGATACGCAGTATTTT.

The chain combines TRBV19 with TRBJ1-2; D may be TRBD1 (6 bases). Germline V gene sequence: CDR1 LNHDA, CDR2 SQIVND (reference sequence). The CDR3 sequence is 14 residues long. Trimming took off 6 bases at V and 2 bases at J, with 13 bases between the two ends. DNA for the CDR3: TGTGCCAGTAGCCCCATGGACAGAAACTATGGCTACACCTTC. Amino acids: CASSPMDRNYGYTF.

The chain employs TRBV5-1 and TRBJ1-4; D unresolved. Trimming took 0 bases from V and 8 from J, leaving 11 bases between them. Looked up from germline, CDR1 is SGHRS and CDR2 is YFSETQ. This CDR3 spans 14 amino acids. The DNA for the CDR3 is TGCGCCAGCAGCTTGGATGGCCGAAGGGAAAAACTGTTTTTT. Its protein is CASSLDGRREKLFF.

The chain combines TRBV9 with TRBJ2-2; TRBD2 agrees at 7 bases. Germline trimming cut 3 bases from V and 6 bases from J; bases unmatched to any gene: 8. The CDR3 loop spans 15 amino acids. Germline CDR1 reads SGDLS; CDR2 reads YYNGEE. CDR3 loop: CASSEGVAGSGELFF. In nucleotides, the CDR3 is TGTGCCAGCAGCGAAGGGGTAGCGGGCTCCGGGGAGCTGTTTTTT.

J is TRBJ1-2 and V is TRBV23-1; no definite D call. TRBV23-1 is sorted into the ORF group, with uncertain function. The length of the CDR3 is 16 residues. Trimming removed 2 bases from V and 7 bases from J, with 20 bases in between. The CDR3 DNA follows: TGCGCCAGCAGTCAAGCAGAGAGCCCGGGGATATGTGGCTACACCTTC. Translated, it gives CASSQAESPGICGYTF.

Regarding this clone: Germline is not matched at one junction end, which may reflect a read error. CDR3 sequence (DNA): TGTGCCTGGAACGTGAACACCAGGGAGCTGTTTTTT. Its translation is CAWNVNTRELFF. The chain joins TRBV30 to TRBJ2-2; D call uncertain. This CDR3 region has 12 residues. Germline V gene data show CDR1 as GTSNPN and CDR2 as SVGIG (reference sequence).

The gene calls are TRBV7-2 and TRBJ2-7; 8 positions match TRBD1. This CDR3 comprises 16 residues. The germline gives CDR1 SGHTA, CDR2 FQGNSA. The V and J ends lost 0 bases and 2 bases, in that order; junction bases with no gene match: 6. CDR3 sequence: CASSLAQGADAYEQYF. CDR3 DNA sequence: TGTGCCAGCAGCTTAGCTCAGGGGGCGGATGCCTACGAGCAGTACTTC. Together with reference TRBV7-2 and TRBJ2-7, the CDR3 gives the full variable domain: GAGVSQSPSNKVTEKGKDVELRCDPISGHTALYWYRQSLGQGLEFLIYFQGNSAPDKSGLPSDRFSAERTGGSVSTLTIQRTQQEDSAVYLCASSLAQGADAYEQYFGPGTRLTVT.

The chain combines TRBV9 with TRBJ2-1; 11 bases agree with TRBD2. Germline trimming cut 4 bases from V and 2 bases from J; bases unmatched to any gene: 8. The CDR3 spans 17 residues. Per germline, CDR1 SGDLS and CDR2 YYNGEE. CDR3 protein: CASSTRLAGITYNEQFF. CDR3 DNA sequence: TGTGCCAGCAGCACCAGACTAGCGGGAATAACCTACAATGAGCAGTTCTTC. Supplemented by reference TRBV9 and TRBJ2-1, the full variable domain reads DSGVTQTPKHLITATGQRVTLRCSPRSGDLSVYWYQQSLDQGLQFLIQYYNGEERAKGNILERFSAQQFPDLHSELNLSSLELGDSALYFCASSTRLAGITYNEQFFGPGTRLTVL.

The genes are TRBV30 and TRBJ2-1; D is ambiguous. CDR1 is GTSNPN, CDR2 SVGIG, per germline (reference sequence). V lost 2 bases to trimming and J lost 7 bases, with 12 bases between them. The CDR3 contains 13 residues. The CDR3 here is CAWSPLVRNEQFF. The CDR3 DNA follows: TGTGCCTGGAGTCCTCTAGTTCGTAATGAGCAGTTCTTC.

The chain combines TRBV7-9 with TRBJ2-4; D remains unclear. This CDR3 region has 14 residues. V was shortened by 1 base and J by 2 bases, with 6 bases between the two germline ends. Per the germline V gene, CDR1 is SEHNR and CDR2 is FQNEAQ (reference sequence). CDR3 DNA sequence: TGTGCCAGCAGCTTAGAGTTACCCAAAAACATTCAGTACTTC. Translation: CASSLELPKNIQYF.

The chain links TRBV19 to TRBJ2-3; D unclear. The CDR3 is 15 residues long. Germline lookup yields CDR1 LNHDA and CDR2 SQIVND (reference sequence). Trimming shortened V by 0 bases and J by 4 bases, and 11 bases separated the two germline ends. The CDR3 protein is CASSIDAYRADTQYF. The CDR3 DNA is TGTGCCAGTAGTATAGACGCCTATCGGGCAGATACGCAGTATTTT. The variable domain in full, with the rest retrieved from reference TRBV19 and TRBJ2-3, is DGGITQSPKYLFRKEGQNVTLSCEQNLNHDAMYWYRQDPGQGLRLIYYSQIVNDFQKGDIAEGYSVSREKKESFPLTVTSAQKNPTAFYLCASSIDAYRADTQYFGPGTRLTVL.